The T cell receptor (beta chain) described here comes from a study of monozygotic twins with inflammatory bowel disease. UMIs with a 6-nucleotide sample barcode were added by template switching. TCRdb re-analyzed the 5' RACE reads; it lists each CDR3 protein once, without DNA. Its clone listing holds 350,000 to 550,000 distinct CDR3 sequences. CDR3 length equals 15 residues. Per the germline V gene, CDR1 is SGHTA and CDR2 is FQGTGA. This TCR came from a human donor with ulcerative colitis or Crohn's disease, or a healthy co-twin of an affected twin (not recorded which). The J gene is TRBJ2-1, the V gene TRBV7-3; TCRdb indicates TRBD2, and absent DNA this call remains unverified. The sequenced sample consisted of blood. The chain's CDR3 is CASSLIAGGGNEQFF.